This entry features one T cell receptor (beta chain) sequence. Antigen: not known. Between the trimmed V and J ends, which lost 0 bases and 5 bases, there was a span of 5 bases. This CDR3 has 13 amino acids. Germline V CDR1 and CDR2: SGHRS, YFSETQ. Via MiXCR, TCRdb re-called the 5' RACE reads, giving one row per CDR3 protein. The profile shows under 130,000 distinct CDR3 sequences, nearly 25% of them singletons. The data derive from a study of CD8 T cells in ankylosing spondylitis. Study-level findings and limits: Disease-linked clones reportedly concentrated significantly in matched ankylosing spondylitis synovial fluid. Certain motif variants had earlier appeared in reactive arthritis synovial fluid and blood.

The chain has TRBV5-1 and TRBJ1-4; no firm D call. The sample comprised synovial fluid, either unsorted or a sorted T cell fraction (not recorded which). The clonotype originates from a male donor with ankylosing spondylitis. CDR3 sequence (DNA): TGCGCCAGCAGCTTGGAGAGCAATGAAAAACTGTTTTTT. This encodes CASSLESNEKLFF. Variable domain in full (rest from reference TRBV5-1 and TRBJ1-4): KAGVTQTPRYLIKTRGQQVTLSCSPISGHRSVSWYQQTPGQGLQFLFEYFSETQRNKGNFPGRFSGRQFSNSRSEMNVSTLELGDSALYLCASSLESNEKLFFGSGTQLSVL.